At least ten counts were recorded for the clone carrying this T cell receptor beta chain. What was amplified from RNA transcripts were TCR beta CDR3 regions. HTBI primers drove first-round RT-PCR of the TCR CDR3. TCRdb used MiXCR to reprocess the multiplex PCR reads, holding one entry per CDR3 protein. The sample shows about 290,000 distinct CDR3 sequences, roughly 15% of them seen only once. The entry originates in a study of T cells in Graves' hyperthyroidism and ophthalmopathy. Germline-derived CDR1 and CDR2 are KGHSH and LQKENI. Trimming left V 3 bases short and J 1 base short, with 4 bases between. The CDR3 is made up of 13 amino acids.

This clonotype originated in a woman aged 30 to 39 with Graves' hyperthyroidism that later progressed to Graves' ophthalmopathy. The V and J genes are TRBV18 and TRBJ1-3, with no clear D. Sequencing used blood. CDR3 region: CASSPGSGNTIYF. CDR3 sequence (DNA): TGTGCCAGCTCACCTGGGTCTGGAAACACCATATATTTT.